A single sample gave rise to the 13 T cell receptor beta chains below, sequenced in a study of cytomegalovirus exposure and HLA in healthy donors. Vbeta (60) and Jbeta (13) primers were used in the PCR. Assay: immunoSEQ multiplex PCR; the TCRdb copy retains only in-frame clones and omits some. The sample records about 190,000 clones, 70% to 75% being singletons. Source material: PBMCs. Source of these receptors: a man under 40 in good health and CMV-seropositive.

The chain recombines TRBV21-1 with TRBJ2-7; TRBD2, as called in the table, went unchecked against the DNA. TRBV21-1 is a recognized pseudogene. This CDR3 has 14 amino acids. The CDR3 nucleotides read TGTGCCAGCAGCCGAGGCGCCGAAACCTACGAGCAGTACTTC. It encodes CASSRGAETYEQYF.

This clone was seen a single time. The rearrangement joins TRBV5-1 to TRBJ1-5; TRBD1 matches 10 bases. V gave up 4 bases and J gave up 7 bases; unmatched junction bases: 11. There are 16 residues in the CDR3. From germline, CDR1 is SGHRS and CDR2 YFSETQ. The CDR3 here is CASSPVGQGTGQPQHF. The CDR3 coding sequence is TGCGCCAGCAGCCCAGTGGGACAGGGGACCGGACAGCCCCAGCATTTT.

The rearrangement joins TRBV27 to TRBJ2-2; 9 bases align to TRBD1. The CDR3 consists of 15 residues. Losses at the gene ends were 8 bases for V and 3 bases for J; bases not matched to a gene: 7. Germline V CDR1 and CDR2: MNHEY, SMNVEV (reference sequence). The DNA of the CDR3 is TGTGCCAGCCGGGACAGGGTGGGTGACACCGGGGAGCTGTTTTTT. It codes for CASRDRVGDTGELFF.

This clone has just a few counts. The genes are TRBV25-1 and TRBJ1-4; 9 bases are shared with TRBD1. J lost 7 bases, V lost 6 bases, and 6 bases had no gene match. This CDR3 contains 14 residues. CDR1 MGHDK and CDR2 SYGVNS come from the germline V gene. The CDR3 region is CASRDRGISEKLFF. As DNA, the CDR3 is TGTGCCAGCAGGGACAGGGGTATTTCTGAAAAACTGTTTTTT.

The CDR3 loop reads CAWSDTGGYNEQFF. DNA of the CDR3: TGTGCCTGGAGTGATACAGGAGGGTACAATGAGCAGTTCTTC. This chain joins TRBV30 and TRBJ2-1; possibly TRBD2 for D (6 bases). The germline V gene has CDR1 GTSNPN and CDR2 SVGIG (reference sequence). This CDR3 region has 14 residues. Trimming shortened V by 1 base and J by 4 bases, and 11 bases separated the two germline ends.

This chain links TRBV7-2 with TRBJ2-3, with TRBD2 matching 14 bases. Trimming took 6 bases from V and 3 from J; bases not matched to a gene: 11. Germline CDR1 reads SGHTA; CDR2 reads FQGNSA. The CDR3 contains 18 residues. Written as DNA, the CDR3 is TGTGCCAGCAGACGGGGACTAGCGGGAGTGGCGGTGACAGATACGCAGTATTTT. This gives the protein CASRRGLAGVAVTDTQYF.

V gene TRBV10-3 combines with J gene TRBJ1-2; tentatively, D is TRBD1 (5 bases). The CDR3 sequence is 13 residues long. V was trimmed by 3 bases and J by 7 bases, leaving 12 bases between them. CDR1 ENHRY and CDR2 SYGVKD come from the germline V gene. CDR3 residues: CAISDREGGGYTF. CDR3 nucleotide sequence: TGTGCCATCAGTGACAGGGAGGGAGGTGGCTACACCTTC.

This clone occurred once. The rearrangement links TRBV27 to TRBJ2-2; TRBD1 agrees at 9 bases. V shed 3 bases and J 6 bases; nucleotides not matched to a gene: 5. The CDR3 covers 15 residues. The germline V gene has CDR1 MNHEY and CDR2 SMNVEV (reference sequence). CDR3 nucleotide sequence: TGTGCCAGCAGTTTTGCGACAGGGGGGGCCGGGGAGCTGTTTTTT. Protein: CASSFATGGAGELFF.

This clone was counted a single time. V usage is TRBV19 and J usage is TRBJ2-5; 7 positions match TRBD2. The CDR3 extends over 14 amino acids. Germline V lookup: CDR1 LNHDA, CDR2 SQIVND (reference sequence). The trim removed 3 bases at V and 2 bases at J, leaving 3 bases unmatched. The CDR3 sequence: CASSIGGGQETQYF. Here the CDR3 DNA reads TGTGCCAGTAGTATTGGCGGGGGTCAAGAGACCCAGTACTTC.

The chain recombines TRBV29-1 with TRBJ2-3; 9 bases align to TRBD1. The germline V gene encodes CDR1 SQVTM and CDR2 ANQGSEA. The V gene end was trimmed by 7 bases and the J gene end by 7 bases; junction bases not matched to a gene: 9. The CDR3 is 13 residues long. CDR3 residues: CSAGRQGGHTQYF. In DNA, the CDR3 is TGCAGCGCCGGGAGACAGGGGGGTCATACGCAGTATTTT.

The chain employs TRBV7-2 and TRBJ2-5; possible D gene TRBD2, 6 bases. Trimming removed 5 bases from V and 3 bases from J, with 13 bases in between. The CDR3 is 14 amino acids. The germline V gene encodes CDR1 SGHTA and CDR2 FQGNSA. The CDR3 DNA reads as TGTGCCAGCAGCAGGAGGACGGGAGAAGAGACCCAGTACTTC. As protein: CASSRRTGEETQYF.

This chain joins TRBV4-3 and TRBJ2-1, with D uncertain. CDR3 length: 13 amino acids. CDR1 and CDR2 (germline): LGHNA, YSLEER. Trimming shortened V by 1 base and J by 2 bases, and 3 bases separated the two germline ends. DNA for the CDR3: TGCGCCAGCAGCCAAGGGCCCTACAATGAGCAGTTCTTC. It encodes CASSQGPYNEQFF.

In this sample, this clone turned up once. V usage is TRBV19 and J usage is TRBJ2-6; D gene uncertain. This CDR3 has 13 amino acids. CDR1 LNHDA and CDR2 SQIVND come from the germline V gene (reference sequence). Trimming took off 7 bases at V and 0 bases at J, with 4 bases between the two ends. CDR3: CASTGSGANVLTF. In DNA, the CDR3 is TGTGCCAGTACAGGCTCTGGGGCCAACGTCCTGACTTTC. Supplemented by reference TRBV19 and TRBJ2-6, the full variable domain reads DGGITQSPKYLFRKEGQNVTLSCEQNLNHDAMYWYRQDPGQGLRLIYYSQIVNDFQKGDIAEGYSVSREKKESFPLTVTSAQKNPTAFYLCASTGSGANVLTFGAGSRLTVL.